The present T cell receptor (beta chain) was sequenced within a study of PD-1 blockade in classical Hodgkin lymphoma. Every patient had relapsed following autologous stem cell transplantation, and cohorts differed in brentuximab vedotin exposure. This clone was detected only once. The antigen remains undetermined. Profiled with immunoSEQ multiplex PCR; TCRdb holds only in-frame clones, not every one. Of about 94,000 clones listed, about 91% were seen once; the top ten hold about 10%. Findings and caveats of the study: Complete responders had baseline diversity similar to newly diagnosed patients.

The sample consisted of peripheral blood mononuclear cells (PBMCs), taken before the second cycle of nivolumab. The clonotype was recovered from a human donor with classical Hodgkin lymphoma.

The CDR3 nucleotides read TGTGCCAGTAGTACAACAGGGAACTCTGGAAACACCATATATTTT. This codes for CASSTTGNSGNTIYF. V gene TRBV19 combines with J gene TRBJ1-3; D is perhaps TRBD1 (6 bases). Germline-derived CDR1 and CDR2 are LNHDA and SQIVND (reference sequence). The V end lost 4 bases, the J end lost 0 bases, and 10 bases lay between the germline ends. The CDR3 consists of 15 residues.